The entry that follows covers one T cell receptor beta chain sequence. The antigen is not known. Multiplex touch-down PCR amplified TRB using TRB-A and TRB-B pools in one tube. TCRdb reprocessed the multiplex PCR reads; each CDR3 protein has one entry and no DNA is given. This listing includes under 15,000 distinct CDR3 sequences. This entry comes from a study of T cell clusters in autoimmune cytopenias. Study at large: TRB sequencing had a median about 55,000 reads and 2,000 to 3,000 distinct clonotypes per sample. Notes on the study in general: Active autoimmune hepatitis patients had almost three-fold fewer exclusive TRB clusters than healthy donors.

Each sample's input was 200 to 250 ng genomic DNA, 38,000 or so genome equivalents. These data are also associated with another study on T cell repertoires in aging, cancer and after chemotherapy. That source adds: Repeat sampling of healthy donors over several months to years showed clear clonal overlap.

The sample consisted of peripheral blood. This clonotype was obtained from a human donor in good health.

CDR3 protein: CASGGDSWETQYF. The chain uses TRBV6-1 and TRBJ2-5; TCRdb reports TRBD1, a call that lacks DNA to check it against. The CDR3 is 13 residues long. Per germline, CDR1 MNHNS and CDR2 SASEGT.